Reported below is one T cell receptor (beta chain). Trimming removed 0 bases from V and 9 bases from J, with 12 bases in between. CDR1 and CDR2 from the germline V gene are GTSNPN and SVGIG (reference sequence). The CDR3 extends over 14 amino acids. This sample is drawn from a study of sequential checkpoint blockade in melanoma. Using immunoSEQ multiplex PCR, the repertoire was profiled, and TCRdb retains in-frame clones only, with some absent. The sample lists just under 20,000 clones; around 80% were seen once. Indicated treatment: randomized to nivolumab then ipilimumab (arm A) or the reverse (arm B).

This chain connects TRBV30 to TRBJ1-6; a possible D gene is TRBD1 (5 bases). The receptor comes from a human donor with melanoma. Sequencing used CD8+ T cells sorted from blood (inferred from file names), obtained from a patient given nivolumab and ipilimumab in sequence. The CDR3 bases are TGTGCCTGGAGTGTAGTGGGGAGGGGTTCACCCCTCCACTTT. Translation gives CAWSVVGRGSPLHF.